This T cell receptor beta chain stems from a study of a mutant IDH1 vaccine in newly diagnosed glioma. Study in general: Vaccinations were initiated 4-6 weeks following radiotherapy alone, or were given together with temozolomide cycles. Visit V12 happened at week 35; visit V13 happened at week 47.

Sample time point: week 35, safety follow-up. All doses held 300 ug of mutant IDH1 20-mer peptide, with topical imiquimod. Patients underwent eight vaccinations, which took place in weeks 1, 3, 5, 7, 11, 15, 19 and 23. Astrocytomas found in donors were new, WHO grade 3 or 4, IDH1-mutant and ATRX-lost. This CDR3 region has 15 residues. Germline V gives CDR1 ENHRY, CDR2 SYGVKD. With 3 bases clipped from V and 4 bases from J, the junction kept 2 bases outside the gene matches. Using immunoSEQ multiplex PCR, the repertoire was profiled, and TCRdb retains in-frame clones only, with some absent. In the table there are approximately 62,000 clones, roughly 84% of which are singletons. With regard to this clone: The antigen remains undetermined.

The chain combines TRBV10-3 with TRBJ2-5; 13 bases agree with TRBD2. The source material was PBMCs, sampled from a glioma patient whose treatment included an IDH1 peptide vaccine. This clonotype was sampled from a man aged 30 to 39 with glioma. The CDR3 loop reads CAISETSGGGETQYF. DNA for the CDR3: TGTGCCATCAGTGAAACTAGCGGGGGGGGAGAGACCCAGTACTTC.